This TCR beta chain was profiled in a study of blood T cell repertoires in COVID-19. Overall study: T cells, B-cell-depleted T cells, or PBMCs supplied cDNA or gDNA.

Trimming pared 0 bases from V and 3 bases from J, leaving 8 bases between. CDR1 SGHNT and CDR2 YYREEE come from the germline V gene (reference sequence). This CDR3 is 14 amino acids long. Only in-frame clones appear in the TCRdb table, and some are missing; sequencing was by immunoSEQ multiplex PCR. This sample has a few hundred thousand clones, with approximately 89% found just once. The chain recombines TRBV5-4 with TRBJ2-3; TRBD1 might be the D (5 bases). The receptor's source is a man aged 25-45 years who had recovered from COVID-19. Sequenced sample: PBMCs or T cells enriched from blood (not recorded which). The CDR3 nucleotides read TGTGCCAGCAGCTTGGAAGGGGTAACAGATACGCAGTATTTT. Translated: CASSLEGVTDTQYF. The complete variable domain, with remaining parts taken from reference TRBV5-4 and TRBJ2-3, reads ETGVTQSPTHLIKTRGQQVTLRCSSQSGHNTVSWYQQALGQGPQFIFQYYREEENGRGNFPPRFSGLQFPNYSSELNVNALELDDSALYLCASSLEGVTDTQYFGPGTRLTVL.